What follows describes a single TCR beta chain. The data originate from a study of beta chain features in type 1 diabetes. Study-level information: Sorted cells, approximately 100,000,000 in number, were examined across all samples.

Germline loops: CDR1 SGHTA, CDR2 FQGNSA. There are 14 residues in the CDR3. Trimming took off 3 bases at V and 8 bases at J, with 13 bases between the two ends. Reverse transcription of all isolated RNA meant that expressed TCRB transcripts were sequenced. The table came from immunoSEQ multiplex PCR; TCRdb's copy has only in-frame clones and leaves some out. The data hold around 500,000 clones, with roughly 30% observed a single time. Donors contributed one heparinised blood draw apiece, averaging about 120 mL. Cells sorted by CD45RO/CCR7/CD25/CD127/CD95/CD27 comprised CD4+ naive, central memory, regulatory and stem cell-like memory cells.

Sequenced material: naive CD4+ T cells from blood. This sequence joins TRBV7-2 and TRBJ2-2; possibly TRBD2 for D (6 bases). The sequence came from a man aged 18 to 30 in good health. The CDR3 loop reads CASSLGRERGELFF. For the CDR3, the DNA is TGTGCCAGCAGCTTGGGTCGGGAGAGGGGGGAGCTGTTTTTT.